This T cell receptor beta chain was recorded in a study of blood T cell repertoires in COVID-19. Overall study: Samples representing acute and convalescent COVID-19 were sourced from the United States, Italy and Spain.

The CDR3 covers 17 residues. Germline V gene lookup returns CDR1 LGHNA and CDR2 YNFKEQ. Trimming shortened V by 3 bases and J by 0 bases, and 15 bases separated the two germline ends. Original analysis: Counts of nucleated cells, estimated from reference gene primer amplification, were obtained. TCRdb's table, derived via immunoSEQ multiplex PCR, lists solely in-frame clones and lacks some. V and J calls and clone size follow that table, whereas D and trimming were derived from the DNA. The table shows around 310,000 clones, with around 89% occurring only once. The clonotype originates from a woman in her thirties or forties with COVID-19, enrolled during active disease. The chain employs TRBV4-2 and TRBJ2-1; D is possibly TRBD1 (5 bases). Material for sequencing was peripheral blood. The CDR3 sequence is CASSQETGPSSYNEQFF. DNA for the CDR3: TGTGCCAGCAGCCAGGAAACAGGCCCGAGCTCCTACAATGAGCAGTTCTTC.